Here is one TCR beta chain with its context. Its antigen is unknown. This entry is derived from a study of cytomegalovirus exposure and HLA in healthy donors. The repertoire was sequenced with immunoSEQ multiplex PCR; TCRdb's copy has only in-frame clones and lacks some. This repertoire shows 250,000 to 350,000 clones, about nine tenths found once; its top ten account for over 0.8%. The CDR3 runs 12 residues. The V gene's germline CDR1 is SGHAT and CDR2 FQNNGV. V shed 5 bases and J shed 6 bases, with 7 bases lying between them. Study-wide findings and caveats: A few of the chains that were CMV-associated were confirmed in vitro to be specific for CMV antigens. A later analysis found first-cohort TCR clusters tended to co-occur in the approximately 110 validation repertoires. With high specificity and sensitivity, the classifier reportedly diagnosed cytomegalovirus status. Researchers counted around 180 TCR beta chains as cytomegalovirus-associated.

This TCR was sampled from a woman aged 18-29 years in good health and CMV-seronegative. The J gene is TRBJ1-4, the V gene TRBV11-2; a weak D match, TRBD1 (5 bases). The sequenced sample was PBMCs. The CDR3 DNA reads TGTGCCAGCAGCAGACAGCATGAAAAACTGTTTTTT. This codes for CASSRQHEKLFF. The whole variable domain, filled in from reference TRBV11-2 and TRBJ1-4, reads EAGVAQSPRYKIIEKRQSVAFWCNPISGHATLYWYQQILGQGPKLLIQFQNNGVVDDSQLPKDRFSAERLKGVDSTLKIQPAKLEDSAVYLCASSRQHEKLFFGSGTQLSVL.